This TCR beta chain appears in the sequencing data of a study of blood T cells in healthy people across ages (dated by TCRdb to the mid-2010s). Context from the whole study: Template switching captured roughly one uniquely barcoded TCR beta cDNA molecule per two T cells in model experiments. Age-related changes in TCR beta repertoire diversity were measured in the study by deep sequencing normalized with unique cDNA molecular identifiers. Four age groups were formed from the donors: young (average roughly 16 years), middle-aged (approximately 42), aged (about 68) and long-lived (around 82). To avoid experimental bias, donors of different ages were randomly spread across the sequencing lanes. The study analyzed two additional independent replicas of 1 million unique cDNA reads from the same blood draw for two donors, one aged 18 to 29 and one aged 80 or older.

Results the study describes overall, beyond this receptor: As age increased, observed TCR beta diversity per million T cells dropped in a roughly linear way, and a significant reduction was already evident by age 40. Estimates of total diversity from one million sequenced T cells were regarded as lower bounds and underestimates. The long-lived group showed more naive CD4+ T cells, fewer expanded clones and increased TCR diversity than the aged group, suggesting age selection. Conclusive comparison of naive and antigen-experienced compartments was prevented by the profiling of bulk unsorted PBMCs. Donor CMV infection status was unknown, potentially confounding age-related changes in expanded clonotypes. The percentage of naive T cells measured by flow cytometry correlated strongly with observed TCR beta diversity.

In its sample, this clonotype was seen once. It has no known antigen specificity. Base qualities are not provided; no much larger clone lies one nucleotide away. One read amounts to weak evidence. The roughly 39 donors, aged about 6 to 95 years, were systemically healthy Caucasian individuals from Russia. Approximately 9.3 milliliters of peripheral blood were drawn from each donor into EDTA-treated Vacutainer tubes. Ficoll-Paque density-gradient centrifugation was used to isolate PBMCs, with at least 7 million per sample. Trizol reagent was used to extract total RNA from the PBMCs, yielding at least 5.5 micrograms per sample. The percentages of naive CD45RAhigh/CD27high T cells were determined by flow cytometry on a PBMC aliquot from every donor. The protocol used for the library was 5' RACE. The reads were generated on an Illumina HiSeq 2500. A second about 7 to 12 cycle PCR used a sample-barcoded 5' primer and a J-beta primer mix. Each TCR beta cDNA molecule received a unique molecular identifier from a template-switch 5' adaptor carrying 12 random nucleotides. Each sample yielded at least 2.5 million CDR3-containing paired-end reads. The Mint cDNA synthesis kit, primed by a TRBC-specific oligonucleotide, was used to synthesize first-strand cDNA from all RNA. After uracil-DNA glycosylase treatment, a first 18-cycle PCR used universal primers M1SS and BC2_uni_R on all cDNA. Per the source publication's procedure: For normalization, 1 million high-quality reads were randomly selected from each sample, with every read carrying a distinct molecular identifier. Instead of being binned into consensus sequences, reads with shared molecular identifiers were discarded. CDR3 identification, clonotype clustering and error correction used MiTCR with a Q25 quality threshold and the strictest error-elimination algorithm. A nonparametric unseen species model with Euler transformation was used to estimate lower-bound total TCR beta diversity. TCRdb trimmed public reads at Q25 via fastp, called clones via MiXCR and kept in-frame beta chains. Identical CDR3 proteins give one entry, which carries the most common genes and DNA. It is TCRdb's table, rather than the study itself, that gives the V and J calls and clone size. In all, the sample holds about 290,000 distinct CDR3 sequences, and less than 30% of those were seen once. The ten top clones hold over 25% of the sample.

The CDR3 has 15 amino acids, counting the end cysteine and phenylalanine. Only the CDR3 DNA is retained, 45 bases long and in frame from the first base. The germline V gene specifies LGHNA as CDR1 and YSLEER as CDR2. V is cut by 4 bases and J by 0 bases, and the space between the germline ends is 10 bases. Specimen: blood. The TCR sequence derives from a woman in her 70s in good health. The V and J segments used are TRBV4-3 and TRBJ1-3; the D gene assignment is ambiguous. The nucleotide sequence is TGCGCCAGCAGCCCACGCGGTGGCTCTGGAAACACCATATATTTT. This encodes CASSPRGGSGNTIYF.